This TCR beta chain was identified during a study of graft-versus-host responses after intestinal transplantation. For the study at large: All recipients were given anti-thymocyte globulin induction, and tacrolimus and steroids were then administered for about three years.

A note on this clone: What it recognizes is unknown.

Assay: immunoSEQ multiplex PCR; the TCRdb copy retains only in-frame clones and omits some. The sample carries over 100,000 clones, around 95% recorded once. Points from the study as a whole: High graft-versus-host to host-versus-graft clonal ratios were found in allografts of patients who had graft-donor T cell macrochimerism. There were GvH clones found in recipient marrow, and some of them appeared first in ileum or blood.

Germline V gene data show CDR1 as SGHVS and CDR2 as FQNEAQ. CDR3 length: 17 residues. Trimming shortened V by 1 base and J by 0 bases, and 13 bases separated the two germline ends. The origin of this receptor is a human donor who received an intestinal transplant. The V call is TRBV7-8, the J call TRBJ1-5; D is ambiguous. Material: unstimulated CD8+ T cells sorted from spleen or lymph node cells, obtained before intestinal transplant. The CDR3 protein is CASSLVWTGFSNQPQHF. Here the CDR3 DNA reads TGTGCCAGCAGCTTAGTCTGGACGGGATTTAGCAATCAGCCCCAGCATTTT.